Each of the 26 T cell receptor beta chains below was sequenced from the same sample in a study of post-analysis software for immune sequencing data. The antigens for these receptors are not known. Regarding the study as a whole: Higher frequency in patients than in controls was seen for about five TRBV segments, with TRBV5-6, TRBV5-1 and TRBV20-1 among them.

Tagging with unique molecular identifiers was a feature of the TCR beta cDNA libraries. TCRdb processed the PCR reads anew with MiXCR; each CDR3 protein has one entry. The sample contains approximately 350,000 distinct CDR3 sequences, roughly 35% of which appear only once. Sequencing used blood. The receptor source for this set is a girl between 5 and 17 years old with multiple sclerosis.

This clonotype showed up just a few times. Here the CDR3 reads CASRLSGGQERYNEQFF. The CDR3 DNA sequence: TGTGCCAGCAGATTGAGCGGGGGCCAAGAACGGTACAATGAGCAGTTCTTC. The chain combines TRBV28 with TRBJ2-1; 8 nucleotides align to TRBD2. The CDR3 runs 17 residues. V was pared by 6 bases and J by 4 bases, with 14 bases of the junction left unmatched. Germline CDR1 reads MDHEN; CDR2 reads SYDVKM. The entire variable domain, with the rest obtained from reference TRBV28 and TRBJ2-1, is as follows: DVKVTQSSRYLVKRTGEKVFLECVQDMDHENMFWYRQDPGLGLRLIYFSYDVKMKEKGDIPEGYSVSREKKERFSLILESASTNQTSMYLCASRLSGGQERYNEQFFGPGTRLTVL.

This chain connects TRBV6-5 to TRBJ1-2; no firm D call. The CDR3 is 15 residues long. Trimming removed 6 bases from V and 6 bases from J, with 20 bases in between. Germline CDR1 MNHEY, CDR2 SVGAGI. The CDR3 sequence: CASRQAITGKDGYTF. The CDR3 DNA follows: TGTGCCAGCAGGCAAGCGATTACGGGAAAAGATGGCTACACCTTC.

The J gene is TRBJ2-5, the V gene TRBV7-9; 7 bases are shared with TRBD2. Germline V gene lookup returns CDR1 SEHNR and CDR2 FQNEAQ (reference sequence). The CDR3 is 15 residues long. V trimming: 4 bases; J trimming: 2 bases; junction bases outside the gene matches: 7. CDR3 DNA: TGTGCCAGCAGCTACGTGGGTAGCGGGCAAGAGACCCAGTACTTC. It yields the protein CASSYVGSGQETQYF.

The chain employs TRBV20-1 and TRBJ2-7; the D gene is possibly TRBD2 (5 bases). The V gene lost 6 bases and the J gene lost 0 bases, with 15 bases spanning the gap. The CDR3 is 14 residues long. CDR1 and CDR2 from the germline V gene are DFQATT and SNEGSKA (reference sequence). CDR3 sequence reads: CSATGISDSYEQYF. DNA of the CDR3: TGCAGTGCCACCGGGATTAGCGACTCCTACGAGCAGTACTTC.

This clonotype was counted once. The chain is built from TRBV12-3 or TRBV12-4 and TRBJ2-3; 9 bases fit TRBD2. This CDR3 spans 17 amino acids. V trimming: 2 bases; J trimming: 3 bases; junction bases outside the gene matches: 9. The CDR3 DNA reads as TGTGCCAGCAGTTTAAGGAAGACTAGCGGTCTGACAGATACGCAGTATTTT. It encodes CASSLRKTSGLTDTQYF.

The CDR3 DNA is TGTGCCAGCCTCGGGGGGGCCTCGACAGATACGCAGTATTTT. The encoded protein is CASLGGASTDTQYF. The rearrangement uses TRBV7-2 and TRBJ2-3; 8 bases fit TRBD2. J was trimmed by 3 bases and V by 8 bases; bases with no gene match: 7. The CDR3 spans 14 residues. Germline values: CDR1 SGHTA, CDR2 FQGNSA. The full variable domain, with the rest looked up from reference TRBV7-2 and TRBJ2-3, is GAGVSQSPSNKVTEKGKDVELRCDPISGHTALYWYRQSLGQGLEFLIYFQGNSAPDKSGLPSDRFSAERTGGSVSTLTIQRTQQEDSAVYLCASLGGASTDTQYFGPGTRLTVL.

This clonotype was detected a few times. The chain carries TRBV10-1 and TRBJ1-2, with no clear D. CDR3 length: 11 amino acids. V was shortened by 4 bases and J by 6 bases, with 6 bases between the two germline ends. The V gene's germline CDR1 is WNHNN and CDR2 SYGVQD (reference sequence). The CDR3 loop is CASSGPDGYTF. The CDR3 DNA reads TGCGCCAGCAGTGGACCGGATGGCTACACCTTC.

This chain joins TRBV15 and TRBJ2-2; D remains ambiguous. The V gene's germline CDR1 is LNHNV and CDR2 YYDKDF (reference sequence). This CDR3 has 16 amino acids. V gave up 0 bases and J gave up 7 bases, with 15 bases separating them. The DNA for the CDR3 is TGTGCCACCAGCAGAGATCAAGGGTATTGGAACGGGGAGCTGTTTTTT. Translated, it gives CATSRDQGYWNGELFF.

The V gene is TRBV12-3 or TRBV12-4, the J gene TRBJ2-7; D unresolved. Trimming removed 5 bases from V and 10 bases from J, with 21 bases in between. There are 14 residues in the CDR3. CDR3 loop: CASSPMSGRVAQYF. CDR3 DNA sequence: TGTGCCAGCAGTCCCATGTCGGGCCGGGTAGCCCAGTACTTC.

The chain links TRBV7-9 to TRBJ1-1, with D hard to call. Germline lookup yields CDR1 SEHNR and CDR2 FQNEAQ (reference sequence). The CDR3 contains 16 residues. The V end was cut by 5 bases, the J end by 1 base, with 17 bases between. This CDR3 reads CASSPTLVGRNTEAFF. CDR3 nucleotides: TGTGCCAGCAGCCCCACCCTGGTGGGGAGGAACACTGAAGCTTTCTTT.

The chain has TRBV11-2 and TRBJ1-1; TRBD1 aligns across 8 bases. The V gene's germline CDR1 is SGHAT and CDR2 FQNNGV. J gave up 3 bases and V 3 bases, and 3 bases lay outside the gene matches. The CDR3 has 14 amino acids. The CDR3 DNA follows: TGTGCCAGCAGCTTCCAGGGGGCGGACACTGAAGCTTTCTTT. Residues: CASSFQGADTEAFF.

V gene TRBV20-1 combines with J gene TRBJ1-5; 7 positions agree with TRBD1. Germline CDR1 DFQATT, CDR2 SNEGSKA (reference sequence). Trimming cost V 2 bases and J 2 bases; bases outside gene matches: 21. The CDR3 has 20 amino acids. The CDR3 DNA reads TGCAGTGCTAGAAGGTGGGACAGCACAACGCCAGTTGTTGGCAATCAGCCCCAGCATTTT. This sequence encodes CSARRWDSTTPVVGNQPQHF.

The chain is built from TRBV7-9 and TRBJ2-3; D gene ambiguous. V dropped 8 bases and J dropped 1 base, with 16 bases sitting between them. The CDR3 runs 15 residues. Germline V CDR1 and CDR2: SEHNR, FQNEAQ (reference sequence). CDR3 in amino acids: CASRSQRGGTDTQYF. DNA of the CDR3: TGTGCCAGCCGCAGTCAACGCGGAGGCACAGATACGCAGTATTTT.

The chain is built from TRBV29-1 and TRBJ1-2; D unclear. V lost 4 bases to trimming and J lost 3 bases, with 15 bases between them. The CDR3 has 14 residues. The V gene's germline CDR1 is SQVTM and CDR2 ANQGSEA. The CDR3 region is CSVVTEGYYYGYTF. CDR3 sequence (DNA): TGCAGCGTTGTGACGGAGGGTTACTACTATGGCTACACCTTC.

This clonotype was detected once. The chain joins TRBV20-1 to TRBJ2-2, with D hard to call. Germline-derived CDR1 and CDR2 are DFQATT and SNEGSKA (reference sequence). V was pared by 0 bases and J by 6 bases, with 11 bases between. This CDR3 is built from 14 residues. The CDR3 bases are TGCAGTGCTAGAGAAATTGGTCCAGCCGGGGAGCTGTTTTTT. Its translation: CSAREIGPAGELFF.

This clonotype occurred a few times. The chain's CDR3 is CASSLPALTEAFF. The CDR3 DNA follows: TGTGCCAGCAGCTTACCGGCCCTTACTGAAGCTTTCTTT. The chain uses TRBV7-9 and TRBJ1-1; D unclear. CDR3 length: 13 residues. Germline V gene lookup returns CDR1 SEHNR and CDR2 FQNEAQ (reference sequence). V shed 2 bases and J shed 5 bases, with 9 bases lying between them.

V usage is TRBV21-1 and J usage is TRBJ2-5; no DNA check was done on the table's D call, TRBD1. TRBV21-1 is tagged as a pseudogene. The CDR3 spans 15 residues. The CDR3 region has the DNA TGTGCCAGCGGCTCAGGGGGACAGGACCAAGAGACCCAGTACTTC. Translated, it gives CASGSGGQDQETQYF.

This clonotype has more than one count but fewer than ten. The chain links TRBV12-5 to TRBJ2-5; D gene unclear. CDR1 is LGHNT and CDR2 is FRNRAP in the germline V gene. Trimming stripped 0 bases from V and 0 bases from J, with 2 bases between. This CDR3 comprises 13 residues. CDR3 loop: CASGLVNQETQYF. DNA of the CDR3: TGTGCTAGTGGTTTGGTTAACCAAGAGACCCAGTACTTC.

The genes are TRBV14 and TRBJ2-2; no clear D gene. CDR1 is SGHDN, CDR2 FVKESK, per germline. V was trimmed by 4 bases and J by 6 bases, leaving 9 bases between them. The CDR3 has 13 residues. This CDR3 is CASSRHTPGELFF. CDR3 DNA sequence: TGTGCCAGCAGCCGTCACACCCCCGGGGAGCTGTTTTTT.

The chain combines TRBV5-1 with TRBJ2-4, with D perhaps TRBD1 or TRBD2 (6 bases each). The CDR3 spans 15 residues. V was cut by 4 bases and J by 6 bases, with 17 bases left in between. Germline CDR1 and CDR2: SGHRS and YFSETQ. The CDR3 protein is CASSPMGGTTNIQYF. CDR3 coding DNA: TGCGCCAGCAGCCCGATGGGGGGCACGACAAACATTCAGTACTTC.

The V and J genes are TRBV18 and TRBJ1-1; TRBD1 is a possible D gene (5 bases). Germline lookup yields CDR1 KGHSH and CDR2 LQKENI. The length of the CDR3 is 14 residues. Trimming stripped 3 bases from V and 8 bases from J, with 16 bases between. As DNA, the CDR3 is TGTGCCAGCTCACCCCAGGGAAGAGCGGGCGAAGCTTTCTTT. Translated: CASSPQGRAGEAFF.

The J gene is TRBJ2-7, the V gene TRBV13; 10 bases align to TRBD1. The CDR3 is made up of 15 amino acids. The trim removed 2 bases at V and 5 bases at J, leaving 6 bases unmatched. Per germline, CDR1 PRHDT and CDR2 FYEKMQ (reference sequence). CDR3 DNA sequence: TGTGCCAGCAGCTTATTGGGACAGGGGAGGAACGAGCAGTACTTC. Its translation is CASSLLGQGRNEQYF.

Turning to this clonotype: A much bigger clone sits one base away, suggesting this may be a read error. The gene calls are TRBV4-1 and TRBJ2-7; the D call may be TRBD1 or TRBD2 (5 bases each). The CDR3 is 16 residues long. CDR1 and CDR2 from the germline V gene are MGHRA and YSYEKL. The V end was cut by 3 bases, the J end by 1 base, with 16 bases between. In DNA, the CDR3 is TGCGCCAGCAGCCAGATTTCTGGGACCAGTTCCTACGAGCAGTACTTC. Residues: CASSQISGTSSYEQYF.

J is TRBJ2-7 and V is TRBV6-5, with 7 nucleotides matching TRBD1. CDR3 length: 16 residues. Unmatched junction bases numbered 10, after V lost 5 bases and J lost 0 bases. Germline CDR1 is MNHEY and CDR2 is SVGAGI. The CDR3 protein is CASSNDRAPGSYEQYF. DNA of the CDR3: TGTGCCAGCAGTAATGACAGGGCCCCCGGCTCCTACGAGCAGTACTTC.

The chain couples TRBV12-3 or TRBV12-4 to TRBJ1-1, with a weak D call TRBD1 (5 bases). CDR3 size: 15 residues. The V and J ends lost 1 base and 4 bases respectively, with 13 bases between them. DNA for the CDR3: TGTGCCAGCAGTTTAGGGCAGGGAAGCTTCACTGAAGCTTTCTTT. Protein sequence: CASSLGQGSFTEAFF.

As concerns this clonotype: One end of the junction fails to match germline, which may point to a read error. V gene TRBV6-4 combines with J gene TRBJ2-7; D unresolved. The CDR3 totals 15 residues. Germline V CDR1 and CDR2: MRHNA, SNTAGT. CDR3: CASSHSGSSSYEQYF. The DNA for the CDR3 is TGTGCCAGCAGTCACTCCGGGTCTAGCTCCTACGAGCAGTACTTC.